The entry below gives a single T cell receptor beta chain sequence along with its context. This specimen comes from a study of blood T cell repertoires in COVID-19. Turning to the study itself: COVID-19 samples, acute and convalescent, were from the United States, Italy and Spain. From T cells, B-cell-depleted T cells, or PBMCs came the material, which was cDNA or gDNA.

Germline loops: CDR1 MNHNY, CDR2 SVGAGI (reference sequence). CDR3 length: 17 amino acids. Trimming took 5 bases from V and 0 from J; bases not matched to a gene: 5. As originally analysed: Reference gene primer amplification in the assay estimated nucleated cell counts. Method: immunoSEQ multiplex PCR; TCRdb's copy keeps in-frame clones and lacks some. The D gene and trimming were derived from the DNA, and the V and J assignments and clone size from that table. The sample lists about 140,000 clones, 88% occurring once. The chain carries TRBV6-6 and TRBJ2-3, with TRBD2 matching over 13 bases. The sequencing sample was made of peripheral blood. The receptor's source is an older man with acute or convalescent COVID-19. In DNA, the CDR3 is TGTGCCAGCAGTCGGACTAGCGGGGGCCCTAGCACAGATACGCAGTATTTT. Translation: CASSRTSGGPSTDTQYF.